These 9 T cell receptor beta chains were sequenced from one sample in a study of cytomegalovirus exposure and HLA in healthy donors. Researchers ran the PCR with 60 Vbeta and 13 Jbeta primers. Here immunoSEQ multiplex PCR was the method, and the copy in TCRdb shows in-frame clones only, minus some. The table records about 180,000 clones, around 84% of them present only once. Sequencing was carried out using PBMCs. The receptor source for this set is a girl aged 2-10 years in good health and CMV-seropositive.

Written as DNA, the CDR3 is TGTGCCAGCAGCTTGGCCAGGGATACGCAGTATTTT. Its protein is CASSLARDTQYF. This chain uses TRBV5-4 with TRBJ2-3, with D hard to call. The CDR3 is made up of 12 amino acids. V lost 0 bases and J lost 6, with 5 bases in between. Germline V CDR1 and CDR2: SGHNT, YYREEE (reference sequence).

The rearrangement links TRBV30 to TRBJ1-4; no clear D gene. Germline V gene data show CDR1 as GTSNPN and CDR2 as SVGIG (reference sequence). The CDR3 has 12 residues. V was cut by 2 bases and J by 8 bases, with 9 bases left in between. The chain's CDR3 is CAWSLLGEKLFF. Here the CDR3 DNA reads TGTGCCTGGAGTCTACTAGGCGAAAAACTGTTTTTT.

The chain combines TRBV6-1 with TRBJ2-7; 9 nucleotides match TRBD1. This CDR3 is 20 amino acids long. Germline CDR1 MNHNS, CDR2 SASEGT. After removal of 4 bases from V and 0 bases from J, the junction contained 19 bases not matched to a gene. In DNA form, the CDR3 reads TGTGCCAGCAGTGGACCTCGGGGTCCTACAGGGGGCTCGAGCTCCTACGAGCAGTACTTC. This gives the protein CASSGPRGPTGGSSSYEQYF.

The CDR3 DNA is TGTGCCAGCAGTGTCCGTCCCCAAGAGACCCAGTACTTC. Translation: CASSVRPQETQYF. The chain joins TRBV2 to TRBJ2-5; no definite D call. Germline CDR1 reads SNHLY; CDR2 reads FYNNEI. CDR3 length: 13 amino acids. V gave up 4 bases and J gave up 1 base, with 7 bases separating them.

This clone occurred once. The rearrangement uses TRBV19 and TRBJ2-7, with 10 nucleotides matching TRBD1. This CDR3 comprises 14 residues. The germline gives CDR1 LNHDA, CDR2 SQIVND (reference sequence). Losses at the gene ends were 3 bases for V and 6 bases for J; bases not matched to a gene: 5. CDR3 sequence: CASSIRDRGFEQYF. DNA of the CDR3: TGTGCCAGTAGTATCCGGGACAGGGGTTTCGAGCAGTACTTC.

This clone has only one observation. The chain recombines TRBV13 with TRBJ2-1; D remains ambiguous. V was pared by 2 bases and J by 8 bases, with 10 bases between. Per the germline V gene, CDR1 is PRHDT and CDR2 is FYEKMQ (reference sequence). CDR3 size: 13 residues. Here the CDR3 DNA reads TGTGCCAGCAGCTTAAATTCGGTGGATGAGCAGTTCTTC. Protein product: CASSLNSVDEQFF.

The chain employs TRBV28 and TRBJ1-2; tentative D call: TRBD1 (6 bases). This CDR3 is built from 13 residues. Trimming took off 8 bases at V and 3 bases at J, with 13 bases between the two ends. Germline V gene data show CDR1 as MDHEN and CDR2 as SYDVKM. The CDR3 loop reads CASSGQLYYGYTF. CDR3 sequence (DNA): TGTGCCAGCTCCGGACAGCTCTACTATGGCTACACCTTC.

The CDR3 DNA follows: TGTGCCTGGAATACCCAGGGGGCGGCTGAGACCCAGTACTTC. Translating it yields CAWNTQGAAETQYF. The chain couples TRBV30 to TRBJ2-5; 8 positions match TRBD1. Looked up from germline, CDR1 is GTSNPN and CDR2 is SVGIG (reference sequence). The CDR3 has 14 residues. Trimming at V came to 4 bases and at J to 5 bases, leaving 9 bases not matched to a gene. Full variable domain (remainder filled in from reference TRBV30 and TRBJ2-5): SQTIHQWPATLVQPVGSPLSLECTVEGTSNPNLYWYRQAAGRGLQLLFYSVGIGQISSEVPQNLSASRPQDRQFILSSKKLLLSDSGFYLCAWNTQGAAETQYFGPGTRLLVL.

The CDR3 here is CASSPGAGGPDTQYF. The CDR3 coding sequence is TGTGCCAGCAGCCCAGGAGCGGGGGGGCCAGATACGCAGTATTTT. The rearrangement uses TRBV11-3 and TRBJ2-3; 10 positions agree with TRBD2. The germline V gene has CDR1 SGHNT and CDR2 YENEEA. CDR3 length: 15 residues. The trim removed 5 bases at V and 4 bases at J, leaving 6 bases unmatched. The whole variable domain, remainder taken from reference TRBV11-3 and TRBJ2-3, is EAGVVQSPRYKIIEKKQPVAFWCNPISGHNTLYWYLQNLGQGPELLIRYENEEAVDDSQLPKDRFSAERLKGVDSTLKIQPAELGDSAVYLCASSPGAGGPDTQYFGPGTRLTVL.